This T cell receptor (beta chain) was retrieved from a study of blood T cells in healthy people across ages. Broader study findings: In these data, TCR beta diversity tracked strongly with naive T cell percentage.

A word on this clonotype: What it binds is unknown.

Primed by a sample-barcoded 5' primer and a J-beta primer mix, a second PCR proceeded for about 7 to 12 cycles. Every single cDNA molecule received a tag from a template-switch adaptor with 12 random nucleotides. CDR3-containing paired-end reads numbering at least 2.5 million came from each sample. TCRdb itself ran the 5' RACE reads through MiXCR, one entry per CDR3 protein. This sample carries over 1,500,000 distinct CDR3 sequences, less than 50% of them seen once, and the ten largest clones take more than 2%. A minimum of 5 micrograms of total RNA was extracted per sample. The V end lost 4 bases, the J end lost 14 bases, and 15 bases lay between the germline ends. This CDR3 has 12 residues.

The receptor was isolated from a woman aged 40 to 50 in good health. The chain employs TRBV12-3 or TRBV12-4 and TRBJ1-5; D unresolved. The material sequenced was blood. CDR3 in amino acids: CASSSGGSREHF. Written as DNA, the CDR3 is TGTGCCAGCAGTTCCGGTGGGTCCCGGGAGCATTTT.